This T cell receptor (beta chain) was retrieved from a study of patients and donors after allogeneic stem cell transplantation. TCRdb reanalysed the RT-PCR reads using MiXCR and keeps one entry per CDR3 protein. This sample has about 160,000 distinct CDR3 sequences; 25% to 35% occur once, and the top ten carry less than 3.5%. Per the germline V gene, CDR1 is DFQATT and CDR2 is SNEGSKA (reference sequence). CDR3 length: 13 amino acids. Trimming took 3 bases from V and 1 from J; bases not matched to a gene: 2. A few counts support this clonotype. The sequence was collected from a human donor who was either an allogeneic HSCT recipient or a stem cell or donor lymphocyte infusion donor (not recorded which). It is not recorded whose cells these are; they may come from a transplant donor. The sequenced sample was blood, either unsorted or a sorted T cell fraction (not recorded which). The chain links TRBV20-1 to TRBJ1-1; TRBD1 matches at 7 bases. In DNA, the CDR3 is TGCAGTGCTAGTAGGACAGGGAACACTGAAGCTTTCTTT. It yields the protein CSASRTGNTEAFF.